This T cell receptor (beta chain) was identified during a study of graft-versus-host responses after intestinal transplantation. Across the whole study: Recipients underwent multivisceral, liver-intestinal, or isolated intestinal transplants. Every transplant recipient was induced with anti-thymocyte globulin, then maintained on tacrolimus and steroids for 2 to 3 years. Study-wide points: The recipient marrow held GvH clones, and some of them showed up first in ileum or blood.

Trimming removed 4 bases from V and 3 bases from J, with 12 bases in between. This CDR3 is 14 amino acids long. Germline lookup yields CDR1 LNHNV and CDR2 YYDKDF (reference sequence). As regards this clone: Its target is not known.

Sequenced by immunoSEQ multiplex PCR; TCRdb stores in-frame clones only, minus some. The sample includes 75,000 to 90,000 clones, 85% to 90% seen only once; the top ten take under 0.4%. This rearrangement joins TRBV15 to TRBJ1-1, with TRBD1 as a possible D gene (5 bases). The sequence came from a human donor who received an intestinal transplant. Sequencing used unstimulated CD4+ T cells sorted from spleen or lymph node cells, obtained before intestinal transplant. DNA for the CDR3: TGTGCCACCAGCACCCGGGGGGGGGACACTGAAGCTTTCTTT. Its translation: CATSTRGGDTEAFF. The whole variable domain, remainder taken from reference TRBV15 and TRBJ1-1, is DAMVIQNPRYQVTQFGKPVTLSCSQTLNHNVMYWYQQKSSQAPKLLFHYYDKDFNNEADTPDNFQSRRPNTSFCFLDIRSPGLGDTAMYLCATSTRGGDTEAFFGQGTRLTVV.